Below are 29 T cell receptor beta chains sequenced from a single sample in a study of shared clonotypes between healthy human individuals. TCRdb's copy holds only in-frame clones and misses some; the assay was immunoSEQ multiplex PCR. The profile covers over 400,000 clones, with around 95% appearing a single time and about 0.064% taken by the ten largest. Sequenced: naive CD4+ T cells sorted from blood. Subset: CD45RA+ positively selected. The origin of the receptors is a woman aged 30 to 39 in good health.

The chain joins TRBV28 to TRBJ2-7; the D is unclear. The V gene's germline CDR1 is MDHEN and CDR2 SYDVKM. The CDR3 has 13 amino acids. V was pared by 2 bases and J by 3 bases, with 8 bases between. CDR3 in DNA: TGTGCCAGCAGTTTAAAGGAATACTACGAGCAGTACTTC. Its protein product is CASSLKEYYEQYF.

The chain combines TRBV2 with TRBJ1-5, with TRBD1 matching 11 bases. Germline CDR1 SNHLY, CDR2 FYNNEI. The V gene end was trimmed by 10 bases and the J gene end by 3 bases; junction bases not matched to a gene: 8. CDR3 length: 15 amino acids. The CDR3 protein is CAITRDRGTNQPQHF. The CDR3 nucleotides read TGTGCCATCACCCGGGACAGGGGGACCAATCAGCCCCAGCATTTT.

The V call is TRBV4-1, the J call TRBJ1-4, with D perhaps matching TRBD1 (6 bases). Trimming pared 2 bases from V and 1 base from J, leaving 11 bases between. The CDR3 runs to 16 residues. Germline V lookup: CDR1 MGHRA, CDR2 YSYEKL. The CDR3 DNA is TGCGCCAGCAGCCAACCAGGCAGGGGAACTAATGAAAAACTGTTTTTT. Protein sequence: CASSQPGRGTNEKLFF.

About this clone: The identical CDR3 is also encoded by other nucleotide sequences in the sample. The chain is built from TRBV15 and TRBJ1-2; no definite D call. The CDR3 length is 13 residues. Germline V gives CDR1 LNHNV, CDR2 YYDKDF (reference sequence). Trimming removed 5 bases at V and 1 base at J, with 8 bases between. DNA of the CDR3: TGTGCCACCAGCCGGGCCAGTAACTATGGCTACACCTTC. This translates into CATSRASNYGYTF.

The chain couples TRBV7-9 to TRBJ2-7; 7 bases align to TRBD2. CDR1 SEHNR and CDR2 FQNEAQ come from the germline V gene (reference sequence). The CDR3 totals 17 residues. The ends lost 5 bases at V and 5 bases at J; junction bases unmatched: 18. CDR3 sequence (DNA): TGTGCCAGCAGCCTGGCCGGGGCGGGAGCGGTCTTTGACGAGCAGTACTTC. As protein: CASSLAGAGAVFDEQYF.

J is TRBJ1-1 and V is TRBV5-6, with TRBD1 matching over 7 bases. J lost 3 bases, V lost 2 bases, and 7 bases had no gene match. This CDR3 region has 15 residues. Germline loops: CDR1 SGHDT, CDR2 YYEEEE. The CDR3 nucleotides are TGTGCCAGCAGCTTTAGTGGCAGGGGGTACACTGAAGCTTTCTTT. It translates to CASSFSGRGYTEAFF.

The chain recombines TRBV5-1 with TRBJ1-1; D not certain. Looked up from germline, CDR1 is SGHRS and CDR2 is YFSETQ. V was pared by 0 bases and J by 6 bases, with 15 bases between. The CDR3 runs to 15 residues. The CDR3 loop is CASSLEAGPYAEAFF. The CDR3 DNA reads TGCGCCAGCAGCTTGGAGGCCGGACCATACGCTGAAGCTTTCTTT.

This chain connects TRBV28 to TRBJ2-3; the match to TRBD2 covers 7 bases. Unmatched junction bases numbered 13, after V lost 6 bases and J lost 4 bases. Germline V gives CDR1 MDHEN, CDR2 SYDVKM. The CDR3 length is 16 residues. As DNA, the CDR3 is TGTGCCAGCAGCCCCAATTTGGCGGGAGCCGCAGATACGCAGTATTTT. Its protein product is CASSPNLAGAADTQYF. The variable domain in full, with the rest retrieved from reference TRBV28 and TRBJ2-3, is DVKVTQSSRYLVKRTGEKVFLECVQDMDHENMFWYRQDPGLGLRLIYFSYDVKMKEKGDIPEGYSVSREKKERFSLILESASTNQTSMYLCASSPNLAGAADTQYFGPGTRLTVL.

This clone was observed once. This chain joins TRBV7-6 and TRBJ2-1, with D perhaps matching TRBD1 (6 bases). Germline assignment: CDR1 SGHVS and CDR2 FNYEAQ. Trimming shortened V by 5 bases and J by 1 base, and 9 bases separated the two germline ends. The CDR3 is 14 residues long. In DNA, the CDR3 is TGTGCCAGCAGCCCAGGGACATCCTACAATGAGCAGTTCTTC. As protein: CASSPGTSYNEQFF. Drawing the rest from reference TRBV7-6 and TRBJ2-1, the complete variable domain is GAGVSQSPRYKVTKRGQDVALRCDPISGHVSLYWYRQALGQGPEFLTYFNYEAQQDKSGLPNDRFSAERPEGSISTLTIQRTEQRDSAMYRCASSPGTSYNEQFFGPGTRLTVL.

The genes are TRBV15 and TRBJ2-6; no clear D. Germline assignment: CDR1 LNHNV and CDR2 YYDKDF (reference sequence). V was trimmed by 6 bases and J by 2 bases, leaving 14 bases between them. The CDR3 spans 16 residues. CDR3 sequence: CATSRQEGTGANVLTF. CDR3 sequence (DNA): TGTGCCACCAGTCGACAAGAAGGGACTGGGGCCAACGTCCTGACTTTC.

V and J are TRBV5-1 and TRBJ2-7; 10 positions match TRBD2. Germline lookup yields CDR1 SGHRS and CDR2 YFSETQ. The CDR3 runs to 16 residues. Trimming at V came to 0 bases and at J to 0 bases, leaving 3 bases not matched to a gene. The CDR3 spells CASSLAVAGGSYEQYF. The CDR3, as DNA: TGCGCCAGCAGCTTGGCAGTAGCGGGGGGCTCCTACGAGCAGTACTTC.

The CDR3, as DNA: TGTGCCAGCAGTGAATTGAGAACGGACTACAATGAGCAGTTCTTC. It codes for CASSELRTDYNEQFF. The chain is built from TRBV6-1 and TRBJ2-1; D is unresolved. Germline-derived CDR1 and CDR2 are MNHNS and SASEGT. The ends were cut back, 2 bases at V and 3 bases at J, with 11 bases in the middle. This CDR3 contains 15 residues.

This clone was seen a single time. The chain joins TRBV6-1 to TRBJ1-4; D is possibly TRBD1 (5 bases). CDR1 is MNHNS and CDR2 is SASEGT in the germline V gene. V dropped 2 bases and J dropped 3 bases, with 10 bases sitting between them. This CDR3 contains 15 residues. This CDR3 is CASSEWRGANEKLFF. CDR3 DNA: TGTGCCAGCAGTGAATGGAGAGGGGCTAATGAAAAACTGTTTTTT.

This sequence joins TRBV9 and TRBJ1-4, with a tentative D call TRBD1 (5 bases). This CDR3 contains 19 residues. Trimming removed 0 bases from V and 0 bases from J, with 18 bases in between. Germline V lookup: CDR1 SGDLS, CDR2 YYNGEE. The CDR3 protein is CASSVGAGPLGTTNEKLFF. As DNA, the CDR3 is TGTGCCAGCAGCGTAGGGGCGGGGCCCTTGGGGACAACTAATGAAAAACTGTTTTTT.

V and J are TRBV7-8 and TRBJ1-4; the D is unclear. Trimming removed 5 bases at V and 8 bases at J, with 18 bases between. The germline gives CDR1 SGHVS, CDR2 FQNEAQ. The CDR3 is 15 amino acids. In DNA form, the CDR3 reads TGTGCCAGCAGCCCGAAGCGAGTAGCGATAGAAAAACTGTTTTTT. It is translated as CASSPKRVAIEKLFF.

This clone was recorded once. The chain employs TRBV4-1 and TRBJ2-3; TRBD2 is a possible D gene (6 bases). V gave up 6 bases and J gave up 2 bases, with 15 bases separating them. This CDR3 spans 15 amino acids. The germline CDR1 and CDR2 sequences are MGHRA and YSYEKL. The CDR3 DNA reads TGCGCCAGCAGTTCACCGGGACTGTACACAGATACGCAGTATTTT. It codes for CASSSPGLYTDTQYF.

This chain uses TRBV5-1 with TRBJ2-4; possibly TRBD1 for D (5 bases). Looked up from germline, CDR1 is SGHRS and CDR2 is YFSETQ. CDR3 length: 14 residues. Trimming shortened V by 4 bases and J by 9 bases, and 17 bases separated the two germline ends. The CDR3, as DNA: TGCGCCAGCAGCCCGCTGACAGAATGGGGCATTCAGTACTTC. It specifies CASSPLTEWGIQYF.

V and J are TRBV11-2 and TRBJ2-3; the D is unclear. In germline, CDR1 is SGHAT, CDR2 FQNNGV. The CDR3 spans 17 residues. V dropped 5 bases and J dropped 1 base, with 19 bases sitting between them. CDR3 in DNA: TGTGCCAGCAGCAACCATGGCAAAGGGCTAGGCACAGATACGCAGTATTTT. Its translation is CASSNHGKGLGTDTQYF.

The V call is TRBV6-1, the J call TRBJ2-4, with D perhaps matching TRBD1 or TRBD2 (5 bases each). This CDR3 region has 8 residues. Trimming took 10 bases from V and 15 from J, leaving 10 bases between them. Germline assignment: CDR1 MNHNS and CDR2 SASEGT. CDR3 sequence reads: CATGPGYF. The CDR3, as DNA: TGTGCCACGGGACCTGGGTACTTC.

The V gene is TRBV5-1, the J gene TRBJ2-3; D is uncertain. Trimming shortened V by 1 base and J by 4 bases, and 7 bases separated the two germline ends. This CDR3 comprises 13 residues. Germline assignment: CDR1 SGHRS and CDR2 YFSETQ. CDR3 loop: CASSLRGPDTQYF. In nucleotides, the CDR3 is TGCGCCAGCAGCTTGAGAGGCCCAGATACGCAGTATTTT.

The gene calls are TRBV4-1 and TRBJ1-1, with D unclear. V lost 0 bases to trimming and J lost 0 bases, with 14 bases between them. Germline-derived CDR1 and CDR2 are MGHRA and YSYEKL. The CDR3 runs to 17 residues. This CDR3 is CASSQDIGVTLNTEAFF. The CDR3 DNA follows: TGCGCCAGCAGCCAAGATATCGGGGTAACCTTGAACACTGAAGCTTTCTTT.

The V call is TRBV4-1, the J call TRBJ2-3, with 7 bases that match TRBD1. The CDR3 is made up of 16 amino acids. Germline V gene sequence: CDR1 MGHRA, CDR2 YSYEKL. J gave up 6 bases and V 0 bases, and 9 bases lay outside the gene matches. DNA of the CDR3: TGCGCCAGCAGCCAAGAGAACAGGGGTAGGAGGGATACGCAGTATTTT. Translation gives CASSQENRGRRDTQYF.

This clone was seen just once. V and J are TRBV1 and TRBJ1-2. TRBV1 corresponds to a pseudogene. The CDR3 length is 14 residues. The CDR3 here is CTSSQPREAYGYTF. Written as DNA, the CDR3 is TGCACCAGCAGCCAACCTAGGGAGGCCTATGGCTACACCTTC.

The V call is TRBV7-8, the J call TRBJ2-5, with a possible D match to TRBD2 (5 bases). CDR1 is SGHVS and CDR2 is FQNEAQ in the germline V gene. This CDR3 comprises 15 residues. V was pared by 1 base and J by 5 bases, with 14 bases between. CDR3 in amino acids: CASSLVGNVRETQYF. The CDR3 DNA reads TGTGCCAGCAGCTTAGTCGGGAATGTGAGGGAGACCCAGTACTTC. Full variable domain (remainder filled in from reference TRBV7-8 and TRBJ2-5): GAGVSQSPRYKVAKRGQDVALRCDPISGHVSLFWYQQALGQGPEFLTYFQNEAQLDKSGLPSDRFFAERPEGSVSTLKIQRTQQEDSAVYLCASSLVGNVRETQYFGPGTRLLVL.

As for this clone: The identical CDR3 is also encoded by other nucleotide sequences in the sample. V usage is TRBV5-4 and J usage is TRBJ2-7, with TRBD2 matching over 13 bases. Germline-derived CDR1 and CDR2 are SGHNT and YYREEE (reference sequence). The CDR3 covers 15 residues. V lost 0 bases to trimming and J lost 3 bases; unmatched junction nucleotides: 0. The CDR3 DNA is TGTGCCAGCAGCTTGGGACTAGCGGGAGGCTACGAGCAGTACTTC. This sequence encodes CASSLGLAGGYEQYF.

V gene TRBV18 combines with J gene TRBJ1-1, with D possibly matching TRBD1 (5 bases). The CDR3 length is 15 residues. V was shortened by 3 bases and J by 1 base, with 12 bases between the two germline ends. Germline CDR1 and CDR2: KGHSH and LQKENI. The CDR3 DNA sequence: TGTGCCAGCTCACCTCGGACACCGGAGAACACTGAAGCTTTCTTT. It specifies CASSPRTPENTEAFF.

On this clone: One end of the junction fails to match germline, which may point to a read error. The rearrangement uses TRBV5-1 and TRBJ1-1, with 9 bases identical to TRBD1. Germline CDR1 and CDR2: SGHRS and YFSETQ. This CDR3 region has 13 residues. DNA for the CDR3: TGCGCCAGCAGCTTGGGGGGACAGGGCTGGGTCCTCTTT. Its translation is CASSLGGQGWVLF.

The chain's CDR3 is CASSLSRGGETQYF. CDR3 nucleotides: TGTGCCAGCAGTTTAAGCAGGGGAGGAGAGACCCAGTACTTC. The chain joins TRBV28 to TRBJ2-5, with D perhaps given as TRBD1 or TRBD2 (6 bases each). Trimming removed 2 bases from V and 4 bases from J, with 11 bases in between. The length of the CDR3 is 14 residues. The germline V gene encodes CDR1 MDHEN and CDR2 SYDVKM.

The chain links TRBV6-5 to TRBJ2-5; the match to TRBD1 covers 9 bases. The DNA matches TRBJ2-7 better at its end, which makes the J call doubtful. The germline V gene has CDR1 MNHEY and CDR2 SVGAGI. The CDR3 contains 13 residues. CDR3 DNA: TGTGCCAGCATTGGGACAGGGAGTTCCGAGCAGTACTTC. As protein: CASIGTGSSEQYF.